The entry below describes one T cell receptor beta chain. Its antigen is still unknown. This sample is part of a study of OX40 agonist ivuxolimab in advanced cancers. Study-level results: Clonal expansion from baseline to week 6 occurred in both CD4+ and CD8+ T cells.

CDR1 and CDR2 (germline): LNHDA, SQIVND (reference sequence). This CDR3 spans 14 amino acids. Losses at the gene ends were 6 bases for V and 7 bases for J; bases not matched to a gene: 7. Assay used: immunoSEQ multiplex PCR; TCRdb lists only in-frame clones, some missing. The sample has around 100,000 clones, roughly 91% seen once. The chain combines TRBV19 with TRBJ2-1; TRBD1 matches 9 bases. This specimen was CD4+ or CD8+ T cells sorted from blood, taken in a trial of the OX40 agonist ivuxolimab. The receptor comes from an adult with an advanced solid tumor such as melanoma, head and neck, liver or kidney cancer. The CDR3 reads CASRQTGGSNEQFF. The CDR3 bases are TGTGCCAGTAGGCAGACAGGGGGATCGAATGAGCAGTTCTTC.